This T cell receptor (beta chain) stems from a study of cytomegalovirus exposure and HLA in healthy donors (dated by TCRdb to the late 2010s). In terms of the full investigation: The 666 repertoires of the first cohort and the 120 validation repertoires were produced on the same platform, according to a later analysis. The aim of the study was to test whether cataloging public T cell receptors could identify signatures of past pathogen exposure. Along with the roughly 670-subject first cohort, a separate validation cohort of over 90 different subjects was used. To predict cytomegalovirus infection status, the study combined high-throughput TCR immunosequencing, statistical association of individual TCRs with disease status, and machine learning. Overall study outcomes, separate from this receptor: Three of the identified cytomegalovirus-associated TCR beta chains were confirmed in vitro to be specific for cytomegalovirus antigens. The authors suggested that the approach could potentially be extended to other disease states and immunological phenotypes. In both the original and validation cohorts, the classifier was reported to diagnose cytomegalovirus status with high specificity and sensitivity. The study listed 150 to 200 TCR beta chains as associated with cytomegalovirus. Subsequent analysis determined that TCRs grouped into clusters in the first cohort also showed a tendency toward co-occurrence across the 120 validation repertoires, and 90% to 95% of cluster scores exceeded 0. Most TCR sequences were seen in very few donors, while some public TCRs were found in many individuals. A later analysis had no HLA typing for the validation cohort, so co-occurrence there was scored across all 110 or so repertoires.

The library relied on the immunoSEQ multiplex PCR assay. The original methods were these. A statistical classification framework was built to diagnose cytomegalovirus status from the catalog of TCR beta chain sequences. Entries here come from immuneACCESS through TCRdb and include only in-frame sequences with V and J called. Some clones fail to appear in such tables; in the studies checked, an unresolved V gene covers under half of the shortfall, and the cause of the remainder is unknown. D and trimming come from the DNA, and the V and J calls and clone size come from that table. This sample has more than 95,000 clones in its table, and approximately 94% of those were observed once. The ten largest clonotypes hold under 1.5% of the sample. Remarks on this clone: This clone's antigen is unknown. No base-level quality is on record; no much larger clone is a single base apart.

V was cut back by 1 base and J by 9 bases, leaving a gap of 10 bases between them. Reading the germline V gene gives CDR1 SGHAT and CDR2 FQNNGV. The CDR3 runs 13 residues from the cysteine to the phenylalanine. Only the CDR3 DNA stays, 39 bases, in frame from base 1. The donors belonged to the validation cohort of about 120 subjects, which was separate from the roughly 700-subject first cohort. Sample: PBMCs. Recombination connected TRBV11-2 to TRBJ1-5, with no D gene named confidently. The source of this sequence is a woman under 30 in good health and CMV-seronegative. The CDR3 protein sequence reads: CASSLGTEGPQHF. Here is the DNA: TGTGCCAGCAGCTTAGGGACGGAGGGGCCCCAGCATTTT.